This T cell receptor (beta chain) was documented in a study of graft-versus-host responses after intestinal transplantation. Study overall: For around 3 years after anti-thymocyte globulin induction, all recipients took tacrolimus and steroids.

CDR3 length: 14 amino acids. V lost 0 bases to trimming and J lost 3 bases, with 9 bases between them. Germline V gives CDR1 SSHAT, CDR2 FNYEAQ (reference sequence). Of note for this clone: What it binds is unknown.

Study findings and constraints: Early post-transplant HvG declines were associated with peak circulating GvH clone levels.

Some clones are missing from TCRdb's copy, which holds only in-frame ones; the method was immunoSEQ multiplex PCR. The table records some 82,000 clones, 87% of them present only once. The chain is built from TRBV7-7 and TRBJ2-7; TRBD1 is a possible D gene (6 bases). The material was unstimulated CD8+ T cells sorted from spleen or lymph node cells, obtained before transplant. The TCR sequence derives from a human donor who was the organ donor for an intestinal transplant. CDR3 nucleotides: TGTGCCAGCAGCTTAGCGCAGGGGTTCTACGAGCAGTACTTC. As protein: CASSLAQGFYEQYF.